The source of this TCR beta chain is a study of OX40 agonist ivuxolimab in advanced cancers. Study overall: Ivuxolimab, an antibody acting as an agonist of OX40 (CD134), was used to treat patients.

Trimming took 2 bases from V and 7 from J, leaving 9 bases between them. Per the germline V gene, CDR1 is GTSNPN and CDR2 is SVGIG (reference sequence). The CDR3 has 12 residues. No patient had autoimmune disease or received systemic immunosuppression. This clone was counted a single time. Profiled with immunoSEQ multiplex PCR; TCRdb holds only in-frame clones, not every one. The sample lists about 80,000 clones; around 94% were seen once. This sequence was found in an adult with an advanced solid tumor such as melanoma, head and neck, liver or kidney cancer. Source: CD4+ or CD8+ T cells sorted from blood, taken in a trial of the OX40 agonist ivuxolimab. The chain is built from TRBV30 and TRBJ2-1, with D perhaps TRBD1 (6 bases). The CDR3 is CAWSKDRNEQFF. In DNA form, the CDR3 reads TGTGCCTGGAGTAAGGACAGAAATGAGCAGTTCTTC.